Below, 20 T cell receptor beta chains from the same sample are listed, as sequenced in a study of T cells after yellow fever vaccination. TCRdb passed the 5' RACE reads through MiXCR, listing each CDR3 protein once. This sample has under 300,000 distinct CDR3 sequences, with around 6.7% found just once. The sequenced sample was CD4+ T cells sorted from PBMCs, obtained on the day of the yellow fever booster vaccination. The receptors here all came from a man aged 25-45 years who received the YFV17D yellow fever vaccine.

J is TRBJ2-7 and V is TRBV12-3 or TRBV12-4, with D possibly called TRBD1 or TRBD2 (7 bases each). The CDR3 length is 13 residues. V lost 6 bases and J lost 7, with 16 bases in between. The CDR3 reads CASSSGGGLEQYF. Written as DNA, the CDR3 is TGTGCCAGCAGCTCAGGGGGGGGGCTGGAGCAGTACTTC.

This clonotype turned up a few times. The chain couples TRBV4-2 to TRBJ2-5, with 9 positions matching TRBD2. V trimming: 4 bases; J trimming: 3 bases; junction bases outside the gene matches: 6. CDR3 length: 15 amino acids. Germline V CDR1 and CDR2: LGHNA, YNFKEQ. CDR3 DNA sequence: TGTGCCAGCAGCCCCAGCCAGCGGGAGGAAGAGACCCAGTACTTC. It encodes CASSPSQREEETQYF.

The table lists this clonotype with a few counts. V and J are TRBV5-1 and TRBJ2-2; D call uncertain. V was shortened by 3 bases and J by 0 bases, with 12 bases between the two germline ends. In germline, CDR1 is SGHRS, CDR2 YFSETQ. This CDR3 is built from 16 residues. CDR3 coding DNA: TGCGCCAGCAGCTCGGGTGTCACGGCGAACACCGGGGAGCTGTTTTTT. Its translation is CASSSGVTANTGELFF. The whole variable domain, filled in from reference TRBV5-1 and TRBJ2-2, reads KAGVTQTPRYLIKTRGQQVTLSCSPISGHRSVSWYQQTPGQGLQFLFEYFSETQRNKGNFPGRFSGRQFSNSRSEMNVSTLELGDSALYLCASSSGVTANTGELFFGEGSRLTVL.

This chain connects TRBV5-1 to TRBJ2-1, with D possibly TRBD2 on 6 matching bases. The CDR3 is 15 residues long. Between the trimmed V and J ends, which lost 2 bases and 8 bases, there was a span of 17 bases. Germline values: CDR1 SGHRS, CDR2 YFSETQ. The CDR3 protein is CASSFAGPGIDEQFF. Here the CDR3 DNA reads TGCGCCAGCAGCTTCGCGGGGCCTGGTATTGATGAGCAGTTCTTC.

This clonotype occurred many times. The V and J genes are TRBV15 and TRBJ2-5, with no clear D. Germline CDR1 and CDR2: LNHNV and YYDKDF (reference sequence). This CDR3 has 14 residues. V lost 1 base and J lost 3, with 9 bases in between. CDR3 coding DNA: TGTGCCACCAGCAGAGGCACGGCCAAAGAGACCCAGTACTTC. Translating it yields CATSRGTAKETQYF.

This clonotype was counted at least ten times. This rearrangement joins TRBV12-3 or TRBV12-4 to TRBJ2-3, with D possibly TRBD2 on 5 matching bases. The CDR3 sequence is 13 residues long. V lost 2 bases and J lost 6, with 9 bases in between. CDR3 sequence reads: CASSLHGEDTQYF. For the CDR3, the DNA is TGTGCCAGCAGTTTACACGGGGAGGATACGCAGTATTTT.

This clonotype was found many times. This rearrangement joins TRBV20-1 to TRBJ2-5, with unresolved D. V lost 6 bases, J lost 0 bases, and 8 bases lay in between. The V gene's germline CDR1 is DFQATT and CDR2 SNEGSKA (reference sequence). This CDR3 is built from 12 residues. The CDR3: CSASLYQETQYF. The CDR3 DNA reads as TGCAGTGCCTCCCTGTACCAAGAGACCCAGTACTTC.

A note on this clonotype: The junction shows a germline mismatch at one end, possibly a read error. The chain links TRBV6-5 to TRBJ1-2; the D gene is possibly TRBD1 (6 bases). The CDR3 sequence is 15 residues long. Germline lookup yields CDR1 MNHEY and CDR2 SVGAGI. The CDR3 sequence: CASSYGGTLNDGYTF. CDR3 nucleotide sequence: TGTGCCAGCAGTTACGGTGGGACACTTAACGATGGCTACACCTTC.

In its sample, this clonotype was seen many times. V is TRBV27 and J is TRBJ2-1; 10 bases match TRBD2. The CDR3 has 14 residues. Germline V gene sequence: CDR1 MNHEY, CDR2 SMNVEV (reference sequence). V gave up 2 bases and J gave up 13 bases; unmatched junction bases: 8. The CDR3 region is CASSLRGSGGGQFF. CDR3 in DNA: TGTGCCAGCAGTTTACGGGGAAGCGGGGGGGGCCAGTTCTTC.

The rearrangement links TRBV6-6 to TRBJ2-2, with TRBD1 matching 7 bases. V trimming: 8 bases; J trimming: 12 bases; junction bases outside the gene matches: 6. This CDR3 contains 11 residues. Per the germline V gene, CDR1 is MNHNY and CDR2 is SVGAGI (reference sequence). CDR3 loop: CASSDRVKLFF. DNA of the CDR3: TGTGCCAGCTCCGACAGGGTAAAGCTGTTTTTT.

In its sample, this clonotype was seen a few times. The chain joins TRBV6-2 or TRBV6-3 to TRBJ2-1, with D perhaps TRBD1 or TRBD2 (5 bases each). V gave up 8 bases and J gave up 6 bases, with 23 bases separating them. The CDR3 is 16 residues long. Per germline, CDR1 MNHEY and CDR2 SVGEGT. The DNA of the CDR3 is TGTGCCAGCCTCCGAGCCCCCGGGACCACATTCAATGAGCAGTTCTTC. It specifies CASLRAPGTTFNEQFF.

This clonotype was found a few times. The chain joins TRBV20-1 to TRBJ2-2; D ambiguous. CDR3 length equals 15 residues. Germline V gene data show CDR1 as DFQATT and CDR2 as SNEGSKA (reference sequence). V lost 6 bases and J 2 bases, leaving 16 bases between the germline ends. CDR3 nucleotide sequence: TGCAGTGCCTCAAGTCTAGGAAGTAACACCGGGGAGCTGTTTTTT. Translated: CSASSLGSNTGELFF.

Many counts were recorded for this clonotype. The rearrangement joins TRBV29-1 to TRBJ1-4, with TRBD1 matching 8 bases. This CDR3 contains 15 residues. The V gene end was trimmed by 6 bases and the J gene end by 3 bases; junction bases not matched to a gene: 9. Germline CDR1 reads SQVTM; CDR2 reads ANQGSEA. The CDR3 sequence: CSVRTGSVSNEKLFF. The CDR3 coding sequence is TGCAGCGTCCGGACAGGGTCCGTGTCTAATGAAAAACTGTTTTTT.

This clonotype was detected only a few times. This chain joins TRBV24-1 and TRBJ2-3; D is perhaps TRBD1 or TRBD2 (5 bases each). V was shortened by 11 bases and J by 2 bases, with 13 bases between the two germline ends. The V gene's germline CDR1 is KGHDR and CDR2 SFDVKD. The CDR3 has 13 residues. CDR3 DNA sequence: TGTGCCATCTGGGACGGGAACACAGATACGCAGTATTTT. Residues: CAIWDGNTDTQYF.

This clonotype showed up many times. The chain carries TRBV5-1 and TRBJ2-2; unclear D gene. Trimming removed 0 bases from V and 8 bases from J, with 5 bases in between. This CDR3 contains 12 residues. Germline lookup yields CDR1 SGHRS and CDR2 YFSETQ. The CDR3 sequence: CASSLAKGELFF. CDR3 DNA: TGCGCCAGCAGCTTGGCCAAGGGGGAGCTGTTTTTT.

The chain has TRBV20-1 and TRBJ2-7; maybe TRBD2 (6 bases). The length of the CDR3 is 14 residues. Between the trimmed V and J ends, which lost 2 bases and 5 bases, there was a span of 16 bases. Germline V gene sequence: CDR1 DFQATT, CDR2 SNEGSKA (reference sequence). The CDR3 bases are TGCAGTGCTAGATGGGGAGGAACATCGAACGAGCAGTACTTC. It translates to CSARWGGTSNEQYF.

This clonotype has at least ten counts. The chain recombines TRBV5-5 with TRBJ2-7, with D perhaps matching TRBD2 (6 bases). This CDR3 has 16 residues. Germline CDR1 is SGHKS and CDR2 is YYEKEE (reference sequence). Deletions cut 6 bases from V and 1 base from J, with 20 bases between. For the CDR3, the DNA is TGTGCCAGCACCCCGGTGTGGACGGGGGAGTCCTACGAGCAGTACTTC. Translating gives CASTPVWTGESYEQYF.

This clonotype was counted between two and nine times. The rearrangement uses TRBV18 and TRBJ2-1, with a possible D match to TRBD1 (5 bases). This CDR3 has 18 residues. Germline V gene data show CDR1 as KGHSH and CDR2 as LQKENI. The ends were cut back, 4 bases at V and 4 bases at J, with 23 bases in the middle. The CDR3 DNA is TGTGCCAGCTCACGGACACACGGCCCTAATCCCTTGTACAATGAGCAGTTCTTC. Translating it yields CASSRTHGPNPLYNEQFF.

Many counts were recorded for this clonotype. The CDR3 is CSAPARQGRDTQYF. CDR3 in DNA: TGCAGTGCTCCCGCCAGACAGGGGCGAGATACGCAGTATTTT. V is TRBV20-1 and J is TRBJ2-3, with 8 bases fitting TRBD1. V trimming: 5 bases; J trimming: 5 bases; junction bases outside the gene matches: 9. The CDR3 has 14 amino acids. Germline CDR1 reads DFQATT; CDR2 reads SNEGSKA (reference sequence).

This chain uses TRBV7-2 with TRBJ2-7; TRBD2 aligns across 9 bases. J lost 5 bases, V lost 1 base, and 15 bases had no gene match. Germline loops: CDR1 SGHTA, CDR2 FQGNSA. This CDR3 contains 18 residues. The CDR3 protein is CASSLVGRLAGRFNEQYF. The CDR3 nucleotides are TGTGCCAGCAGCTTAGTTGGTAGGCTAGCGGGACGGTTCAACGAGCAGTACTTC.